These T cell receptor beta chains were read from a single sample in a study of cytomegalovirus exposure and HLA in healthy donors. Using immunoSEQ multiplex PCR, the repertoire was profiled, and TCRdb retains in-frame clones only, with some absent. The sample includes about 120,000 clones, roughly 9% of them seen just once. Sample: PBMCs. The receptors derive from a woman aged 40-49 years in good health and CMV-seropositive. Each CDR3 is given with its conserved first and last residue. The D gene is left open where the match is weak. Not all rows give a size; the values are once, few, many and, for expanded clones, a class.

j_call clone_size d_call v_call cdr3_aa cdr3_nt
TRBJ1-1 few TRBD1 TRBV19 CAIHGTGGRTEAFF TGTGCCATCCACGGGACAGGGGGAAGGACTGAAGCTTTCTTT
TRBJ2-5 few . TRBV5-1 CASSWGVGGTQETQYF TGCGCCAGCAGCTGGGGGGTTGGGGGGACCCAAGAGACCCAGTACTTC
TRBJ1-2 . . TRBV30 CAWGFGFVGYTF TGTGCCTGGGGATTCGGGTTTGTTGGCTACACCTTC
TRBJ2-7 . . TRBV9 CASSATGSNPYEQYF TGTGCCAGCAGCGCCACAGGGTCTAACCCCTACGAGCAGTACTTC
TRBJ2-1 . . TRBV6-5 CASSDLSTYNEQFF TGTGCCAGCTCGGACTTGTCTACCTACAATGAGCAGTTCTTC
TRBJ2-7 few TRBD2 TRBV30 CAWSAQSASGGSEQYF TGTGCCTGGAGTGCCCAATCGGCTAGCGGGGGGTCAGAGCAGTACTTC
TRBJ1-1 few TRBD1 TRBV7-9 CASSFGQGGFF TGTGCCAGCAGCTTCGGACAGGGGGGTTTCTTT
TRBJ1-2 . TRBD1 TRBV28 CASTSGTGYGYTF TGTGCCAGCACCTCCGGGACAGGGTATGGCTACACCTTC
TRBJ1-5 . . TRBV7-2 CASSSAGDSNQPQHF TGTGCCAGCAGCTCCGCAGGTGATAGCAATCAGCCCCAGCATTTT
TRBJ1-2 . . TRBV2 CASMWGGESYGYTF TGTGCCAGCATGTGGGGGGGCGAGAGCTATGGCTACACCTTC
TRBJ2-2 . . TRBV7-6 CASSLGGAPGTGELFF TGTGCCAGCAGCTTAGGTGGAGCCCCGGGAACCGGGGAGCTGTTTTTT
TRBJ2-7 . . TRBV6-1 CAADGGAYEQYF TGTGCCGCCGACGGGGGAGCCTACGAGCAGTACTTC
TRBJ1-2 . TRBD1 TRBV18 CASSPSPDRGRGYTF TGTGCCAGCTCACCGTCCCCTGACAGGGGACGGGGCTACACCTTC
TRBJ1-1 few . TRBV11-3 CASSLTGNTEAFF TGTGCCAGCAGCCTCACAGGGAACACTGAAGCTTTCTTT
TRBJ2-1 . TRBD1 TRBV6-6 CASSRDRVYNEQFF TGTGCCAGCAGTCGGGACAGGGTCTACAATGAGCAGTTCTTC
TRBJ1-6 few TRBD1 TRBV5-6 CASSLAQGENSPLHF TGTGCCAGCAGCTTGGCCCAGGGGGAGAATTCACCCCTCCACTTT
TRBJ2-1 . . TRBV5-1 CASSLGQFSHNEQFF TGCGCCAGCAGCTTGGGTCAGTTTTCTCACAATGAGCAGTTCTTC
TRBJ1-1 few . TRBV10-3 CATRDDWNTEAFF TGTGCCACCAGAGATGACTGGAACACTGAAGCTTTCTTT
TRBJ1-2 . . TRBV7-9 CASSGVTETNYGYTF TGTGCCAGCAGCGGGGTGACAGAGACGAACTATGGCTACACCTTC
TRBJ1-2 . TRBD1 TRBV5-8 CASSLDRVGGYTF TGTGCCAGCAGCCTGGACAGGGTAGGAGGCTACACCTTC
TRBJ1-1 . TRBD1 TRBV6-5 CASSFFGTVNTEAFF TGTGCCAGCAGCTTTTTCGGGACAGTGAACACTGAAGCTTTCTTT